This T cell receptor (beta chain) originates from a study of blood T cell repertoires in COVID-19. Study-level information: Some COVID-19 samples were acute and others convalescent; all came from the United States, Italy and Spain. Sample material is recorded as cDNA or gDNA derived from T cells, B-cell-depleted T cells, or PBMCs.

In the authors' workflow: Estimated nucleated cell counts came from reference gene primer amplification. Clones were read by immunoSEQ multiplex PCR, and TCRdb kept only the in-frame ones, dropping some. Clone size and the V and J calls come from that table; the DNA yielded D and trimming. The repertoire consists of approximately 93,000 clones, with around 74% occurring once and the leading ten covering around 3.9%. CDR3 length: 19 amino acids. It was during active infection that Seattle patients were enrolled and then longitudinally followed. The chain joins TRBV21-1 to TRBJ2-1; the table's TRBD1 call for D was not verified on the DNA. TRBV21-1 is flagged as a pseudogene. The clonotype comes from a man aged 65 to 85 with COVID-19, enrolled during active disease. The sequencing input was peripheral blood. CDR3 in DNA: TGTGCCAGCAGCAAATCGGGACAGACCAACACCTTTACCTACAATGAGCAGTTCTTC. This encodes CASSKSGQTNTFTYNEQFF.